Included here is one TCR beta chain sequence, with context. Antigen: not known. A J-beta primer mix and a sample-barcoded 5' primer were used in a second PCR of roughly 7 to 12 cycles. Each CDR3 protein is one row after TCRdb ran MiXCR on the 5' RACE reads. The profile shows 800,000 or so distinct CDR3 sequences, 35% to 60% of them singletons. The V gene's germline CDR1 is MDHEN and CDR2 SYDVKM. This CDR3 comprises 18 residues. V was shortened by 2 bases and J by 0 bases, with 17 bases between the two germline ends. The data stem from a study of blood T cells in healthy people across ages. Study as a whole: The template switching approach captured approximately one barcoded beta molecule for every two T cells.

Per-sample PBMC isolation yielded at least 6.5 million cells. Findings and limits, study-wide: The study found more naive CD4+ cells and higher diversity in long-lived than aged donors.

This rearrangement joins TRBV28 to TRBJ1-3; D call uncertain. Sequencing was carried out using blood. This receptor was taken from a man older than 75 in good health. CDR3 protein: CASSLASAGGSSGNTIYF. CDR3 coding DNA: TGTGCCAGCAGTTTAGCCTCGGCAGGAGGGAGCTCTGGAAACACCATATATTTT.